This paragraph covers one TCR beta chain sequence. Its matching antigen is unknown. This sample is drawn from a study of shared clonotypes between healthy human individuals. Produced via immunoSEQ multiplex PCR; TCRdb's table is partial and in-frame only. The table records approximately 2,300,000 clones, roughly 92% of them present only once. Study-level findings and limits: Incomplete sequencing of sorted subsets was indicated by rarefaction despite large depth.

CDR1 is SGHVS, CDR2 FNYEAQ, per germline. Trimming removed 3 bases at V and 4 bases at J, with 18 bases between. This CDR3 has 16 residues. The V gene is TRBV7-6, the J gene TRBJ1-2; D is possibly TRBD1 (6 bases). This receptor was obtained from a man between 18 and 29 years old in good health. Some clones in this sample may be carry-over from other donors' samples. The sample consisted of naive CD4+ T cells from PBMCs. Subset of the sample: CD45RA+ positively selected. The CDR3 is CASSLVTGLSGYGYTF. CDR3 DNA sequence: TGTGCCAGCAGCTTGGTAACAGGGCTCTCTGGCTATGGCTACACCTTC.